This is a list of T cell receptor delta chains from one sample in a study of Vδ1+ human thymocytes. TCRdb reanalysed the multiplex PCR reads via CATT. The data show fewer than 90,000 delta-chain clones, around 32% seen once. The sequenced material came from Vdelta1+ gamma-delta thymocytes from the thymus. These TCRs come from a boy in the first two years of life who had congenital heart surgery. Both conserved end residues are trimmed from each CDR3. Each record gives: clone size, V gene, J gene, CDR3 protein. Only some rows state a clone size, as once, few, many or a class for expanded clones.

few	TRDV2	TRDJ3	ACEPYWGSGSWDTRQMF
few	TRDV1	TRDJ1	ALGELPVLGDSKGYTDKLI
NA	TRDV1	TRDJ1	ALGEIPRLGDTGGTDKLI
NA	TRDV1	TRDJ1	ALGELKPLSCRAVYLGIVKLI
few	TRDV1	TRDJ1	ALGELSVLLRYWGRTDKLI
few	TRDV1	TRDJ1	ALGVGGGYGHKLI
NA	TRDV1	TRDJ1	ALGEFSLSVGGYRYTDKLI
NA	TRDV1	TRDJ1	ALGDDSVLGDHGDKLI
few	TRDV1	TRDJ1	ALGEPIHTLFPLGADADKLI
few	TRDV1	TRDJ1	ALGLLPSKSAYWGRYTDKLI
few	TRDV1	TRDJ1	ALKEGYSHFTDKLI
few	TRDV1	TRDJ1	ALGEGVPRILLGDTRRYFLDKLI
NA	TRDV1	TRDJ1	ALGELENLPGDKRRTDKLI
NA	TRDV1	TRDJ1	ALGDPFTGRRSSYKLI
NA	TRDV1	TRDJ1	ALGEQVHTDKLI
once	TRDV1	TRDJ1	ALGEAGRTGARNTDKLI
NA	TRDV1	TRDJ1	ALGEKGRAFDAFGGRKLI
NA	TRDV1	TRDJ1	ALGEPLLRGIRDRLWGTDKLI
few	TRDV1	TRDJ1	ALGERPTGGDTDKLI
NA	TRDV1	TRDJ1	ALGELGGDTFCTDKLI
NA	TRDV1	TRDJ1	ALGELGFPIKSKLI
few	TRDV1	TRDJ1	ALGPASLVEFPTYTDKLI
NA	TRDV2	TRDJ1	ACDISWGIRGDKLI
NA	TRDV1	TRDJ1	ALGDRKFCSWGIRIAHKLI
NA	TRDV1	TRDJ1	ALGVALLAVVGDTDKLI
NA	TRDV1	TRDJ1	ALGKSPSDLPTRYWGPGYTDKLI
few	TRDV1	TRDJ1	ALGSRVSRWGIDNDKLI
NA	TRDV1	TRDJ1	ALGDPLGRTDKLI
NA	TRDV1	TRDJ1	ALGELDPGYTDKLI
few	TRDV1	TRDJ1	ALGAISQPSGGGYAIYTDKLI
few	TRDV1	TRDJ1	ALGAWPSSGGRPTDKLI
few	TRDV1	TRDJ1	ALGEPPPLI
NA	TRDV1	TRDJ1	ALGERSFLGTHTDKLI
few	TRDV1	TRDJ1	ALGESCPGTDKLI
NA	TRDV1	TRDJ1	ALGEGPTRKLGASYTDKLI
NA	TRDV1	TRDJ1	ALGESYDWGCSTDKLI
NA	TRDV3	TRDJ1	ASNSYAGYFPYYTDKLI
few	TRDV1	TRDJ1	ALGERLFLRLGDAPYTDKLI
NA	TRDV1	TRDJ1	ALGKAFPVLGAPAYTDKLI
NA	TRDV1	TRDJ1	ALGGGLSYQGIRHKLI
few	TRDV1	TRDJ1	ALGDAFPLTGGYAYTDKLI
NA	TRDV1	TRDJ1	ALGELILPYWGIQGTDKLI
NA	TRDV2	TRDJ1	ACDTYYRRDVLGLGDPSFCDKLI
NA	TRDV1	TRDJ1	ALGTSSYTGDYGTDKLI
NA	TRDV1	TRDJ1	ALGELGGPWGRLGDTGLI
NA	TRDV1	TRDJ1	ALGEQGLPLITDKLI
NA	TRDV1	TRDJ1	ALGELAKYWGIGEYTDKLI
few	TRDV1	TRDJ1	ALGEPRPSLNTDKLI
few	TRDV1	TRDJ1	ALTPGFIRRWLI
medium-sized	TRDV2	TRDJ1	ACDTGLDNTDKLI
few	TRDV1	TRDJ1	ALGEHPPGGYGGIDKLI
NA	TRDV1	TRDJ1	ALGIYRAFLAEPGCLEADKLI
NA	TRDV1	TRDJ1	ALGGPSSHPGQGDTRFWGTDKLI
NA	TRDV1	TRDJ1	ALGENRHSYTVLMADKLI
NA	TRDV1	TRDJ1	ALGGLLDLPTVKLI
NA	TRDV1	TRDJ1	ALGDSASKDWYRGIHYTDKLI
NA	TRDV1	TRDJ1	ALGEDIFLHTGGPKLI
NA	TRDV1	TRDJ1	ALGEACLRDEQPKLI
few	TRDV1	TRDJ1	ALGELAVPDLVWYWGTNTDKLI